One and the same sample provided the 16 T cell receptor beta chains below, sequenced in a study of cytomegalovirus exposure and HLA in healthy donors. Primers for the PCR totalled 60 Vbeta and 13 Jbeta. Clones were read by immunoSEQ multiplex PCR, and TCRdb kept only the in-frame ones, dropping some. Of 65,000 to 85,000 clones in the sample, around 80% were seen once. Sequences were obtained from PBMCs. The receptors originated from a man aged 45 to 65 in good health and CMV-seropositive.

The chain couples TRBV7-9 to TRBJ1-2; 11 bases are shared with TRBD1. V gave up 5 bases and J gave up 3 bases; unmatched junction bases: 5. Germline V gene data show CDR1 as SEHNR and CDR2 as FQNEAQ (reference sequence). This CDR3 has 15 residues. The CDR3 region has the DNA TGTGCCAGCAGCCGAGGACAGGGGGCTGACTATGGCTACACCTTC. Translated, it gives CASSRGQGADYGYTF.

V gene TRBV7-2 combines with J gene TRBJ2-1; D is perhaps TRBD2 (5 bases). V was pared by 4 bases and J by 2 bases, with 12 bases between. Germline lookup yields CDR1 SGHTA and CDR2 FQGNSA. The CDR3 runs to 15 residues. The CDR3 DNA follows: TGTGCCAGCAGCTCTGCTGGGCGGGCCTACAATGAGCAGTTCTTC. It is translated as CASSSAGRAYNEQFF. The whole variable domain, remainder taken from reference TRBV7-2 and TRBJ2-1, is GAGVSQSPSNKVTEKGKDVELRCDPISGHTALYWYRQSLGQGLEFLIYFQGNSAPDKSGLPSDRFSAERTGGSVSTLTIQRTQQEDSAVYLCASSSAGRAYNEQFFGPGTRLTVL.

The chain is built from TRBV7-3 and TRBJ2-1, with D possibly being TRBD2 (6 bases). In germline, CDR1 is SGHTA, CDR2 FQGTGA. Deletions cut 0 bases from V and 3 bases from J, with 18 bases between. The CDR3 covers 18 residues. CDR3 coding DNA: TGTGCCAGCAGCTTAACGGGCGGGACCACGGCGGGCTACAATGAGCAGTTCTTC. Residues: CASSLTGGTTAGYNEQFF.

The chain combines TRBV27 with TRBJ1-2; tentative D call: TRBD1 (5 bases). CDR3 size: 13 residues. V lost 3 bases to trimming and J lost 4 bases, with 9 bases between them. Germline V gene lookup returns CDR1 MNHEY and CDR2 SMNVEV (reference sequence). CDR3 region: CASSFRESYGYTF. Written as DNA, the CDR3 is TGTGCCAGCAGTTTCAGGGAATCCTATGGCTACACCTTC.

The rearrangement links TRBV9 to TRBJ2-7; 8 bases agree with TRBD1. The V segment lost 6 bases and the J segment 6 bases; nucleotides outside the gene matches: 8. The CDR3 is 13 amino acids. The germline V gene encodes CDR1 SGDLS and CDR2 YYNGEE. The CDR3, as DNA: TGTGCCAGCAATTATCAGGGGGCGGGCGAGCAGTACTTC. Translating it yields CASNYQGAGEQYF.

The chain is built from TRBV5-1 and TRBJ2-2; unclear D gene. The V gene's germline CDR1 is SGHRS and CDR2 YFSETQ. V was clipped by 0 bases and J by 6 bases, with 6 bases between them. The CDR3 is 13 residues long. The CDR3 coding sequence is TGCGCCAGCAGCTTGGAGCTATCCGGGGAGCTGTTTTTT. Protein sequence: CASSLELSGELFF. Complete variable domain (other parts from reference TRBV5-1 and TRBJ2-2): KAGVTQTPRYLIKTRGQQVTLSCSPISGHRSVSWYQQTPGQGLQFLFEYFSETQRNKGNFPGRFSGRQFSNSRSEMNVSTLELGDSALYLCASSLELSGELFFGEGSRLTVL.

This clone has more than one count but fewer than ten. This chain uses TRBV5-6 with TRBJ2-7, with TRBD2 identical over 7 bases. The CDR3 totals 17 residues. The V and J ends lost 0 bases and 3 bases, in that order; junction bases with no gene match: 12. Per the germline V gene, CDR1 is SGHDT and CDR2 is YYEEEE. CDR3 protein: CASSLGALGGGNYEQYF. For the CDR3, the DNA is TGTGCCAGCAGCTTGGGGGCCCTGGGGGGAGGGAACTACGAGCAGTACTTC.

This chain joins TRBV27 and TRBJ1-4; 9 nucleotides agree with TRBD1. This CDR3 region has 16 residues. Losses at the gene ends were 9 bases for V and 6 bases for J; bases not matched to a gene: 14. Germline V gene lookup returns CDR1 MNHEY and CDR2 SMNVEV (reference sequence). CDR3 DNA: TGTGCCAGTTCTCCCTATACAGGGGGCGAAGATGAAAAACTGTTTTTT. Translated: CASSPYTGGEDEKLFF.

The CDR3 loop reads CASSLTRTGNNEQFF. CDR3 nucleotides: TGTGCCAGCAGCTTAACTCGGACAGGGAACAATGAGCAGTTCTTC. The chain joins TRBV7-3 to TRBJ2-1; 8 bases map to TRBD1. Trimming removed 0 bases from V and 5 bases from J; junction bases left unmatched: 3. Germline V gives CDR1 SGHTA, CDR2 FQGTGA. This CDR3 spans 15 amino acids.

This clone appeared once. The chain is built from TRBV29-1 and TRBJ2-7, with D tentatively TRBD1 (6 bases). The CDR3 is 17 amino acids. Germline loops: CDR1 SQVTM, CDR2 ANQGSEA. The ends were cut back, 2 bases at V and 1 base at J, with 21 bases in the middle. The CDR3 is CSVEIGQGIGDSYEQYF. In DNA, the CDR3 is TGCAGCGTTGAAATCGGGCAGGGGATTGGAGATTCCTACGAGCAGTACTTC.

This sequence joins TRBV11-2 and TRBJ2-5, with TRBD2 matching 8 bases. From germline, CDR1 is SGHAT and CDR2 FQNNGV. Trimming took 1 base from V and 9 from J; bases not matched to a gene: 1. The CDR3 length is 12 residues. CDR3 sequence reads: CASSLAGGAQYF. The CDR3 DNA reads TGTGCCAGCAGCTTAGCGGGAGGGGCCCAGTACTTC.

This clone was found once. V and J are TRBV11-3 and TRBJ2-3; 8 bases are a match to TRBD2. Germline values: CDR1 SGHNT, CDR2 YENEEA. The CDR3 is made up of 18 amino acids. J was trimmed by 0 bases and V by 2 bases; bases with no gene match: 10. CDR3 amino acids: CASSLSMVASGSTDTQYF. CDR3 sequence (DNA): TGTGCCAGCAGCTTATCTATGGTTGCTAGCGGGAGCACAGATACGCAGTATTTT.

The chain employs TRBV5-5 and TRBJ2-1, with 11 bases aligning to TRBD2. J lost 9 bases, V lost 1 base, and 6 bases had no gene match. Germline loops: CDR1 SGHKS, CDR2 YYEKEE (reference sequence). This CDR3 is built from 15 residues. CDR3 bases: TGTGCCAGCAGCTTGCTACTAGCGGGAGCGGGTGAGCAGTTCTTC. This gives the protein CASSLLLAGAGEQFF.

The rearrangement uses TRBV2 and TRBJ2-7; 10 bases map to TRBD2. The junction had 2 bases not matched to a gene; V was cut back by 3 bases and J by 0 bases. Per germline, CDR1 SNHLY and CDR2 FYNNEI. There are 15 residues in the CDR3. CDR3 region: CASSDWTSGSYEQYF. The DNA of the CDR3 is TGTGCCAGCAGTGATTGGACTAGCGGCTCCTACGAGCAGTACTTC.

The genes are TRBV6-5 and TRBJ2-7; a weak D match, TRBD1 (6 bases). This CDR3 has 14 amino acids. The V gene's germline CDR1 is MNHEY and CDR2 SVGAGI. V was shortened by 0 bases and J by 2 bases, with 8 bases between the two germline ends. CDR3 nucleotide sequence: TGTGCCAGCAGTTACTCGTACAGGGCCTACGAGCAGTACTTC. Translation: CASSYSYRAYEQYF.

This clone was counted ten times or more. At the DNA level, this CDR3 is encoded by other sequences in the same sample as well. This chain uses TRBV6-6 with TRBJ2-3, with TRBD1 identical over 7 bases. The CDR3 is 13 amino acids. CDR1 is MNHNY, CDR2 SVGAGI, per germline (reference sequence). After removal of 7 bases from V and 2 bases from J, the junction contained 3 bases not matched to a gene. In DNA, the CDR3 is TGTGCCAGCAACAGGGGAGTCACAGATACGCAGTATTTT. Translating gives CASNRGVTDTQYF.